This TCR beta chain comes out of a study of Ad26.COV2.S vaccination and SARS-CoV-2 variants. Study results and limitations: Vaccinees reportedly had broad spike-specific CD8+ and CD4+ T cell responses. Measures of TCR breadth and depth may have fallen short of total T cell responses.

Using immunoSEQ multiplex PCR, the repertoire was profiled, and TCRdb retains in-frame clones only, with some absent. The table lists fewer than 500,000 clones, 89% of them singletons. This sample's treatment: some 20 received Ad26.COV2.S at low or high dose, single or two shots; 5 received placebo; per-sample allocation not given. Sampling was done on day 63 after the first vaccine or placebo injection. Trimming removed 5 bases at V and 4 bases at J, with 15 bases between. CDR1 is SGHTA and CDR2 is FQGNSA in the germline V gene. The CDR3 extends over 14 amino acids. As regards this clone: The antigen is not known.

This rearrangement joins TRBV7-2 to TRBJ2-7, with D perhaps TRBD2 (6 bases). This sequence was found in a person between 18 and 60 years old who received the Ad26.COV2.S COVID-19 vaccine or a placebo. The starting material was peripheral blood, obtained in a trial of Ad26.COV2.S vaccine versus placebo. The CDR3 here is CASSLNSGRYEQYF. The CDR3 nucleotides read TGTGCCAGCAGCCTCAACTCAGGGAGGTACGAGCAGTACTTC. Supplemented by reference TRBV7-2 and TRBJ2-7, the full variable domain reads GAGVSQSPSNKVTEKGKDVELRCDPISGHTALYWYRQSLGQGLEFLIYFQGNSAPDKSGLPSDRFSAERTGGSVSTLTIQRTQQEDSAVYLCASSLNSGRYEQYFGPGTRLTVT.